These T cell receptor beta chains were read from a single sample in a study of blood T cell repertoires in COVID-19. Repertoires were generated with immunoSEQ multiplex PCR, while TCRdb's copy carries only in-frame clones and drops some. The sample lists around 400,000 clones, around 87% occurring once. Material: peripheral blood. The receptors were sampled from a woman aged 55-75 years with COVID-19, enrolled during active disease. CDR3s include the opening cysteine and the closing phenylalanine or tryptophan. Clone size is shown for a subset of rows, as once, few, many or a class of expanded clone.

CASSLGPANYGYTF	.	14	TRBV7-6	TRBJ1-2
CASSRTVIGNEQFF	.	14	TRBV6-4	TRBJ2-1
CASSPPGTKRGGYTF	.	15	TRBV14	TRBJ1-2
CASMAQAATGEKLFF	.	15	TRBV6-6	TRBJ1-4
CASRSRGQATEAFF	.	14	TRBV2	TRBJ1-1
CASSPLPGLGGRQETQYF	.	18	TRBV5-1	TRBJ2-5
CATSRSALSNSNQPQHF	.	17	TRBV15	TRBJ1-5
CASTLRFVQAESYGYTF	.	17	TRBV5-4	TRBJ1-2
CASSYSTWDQPQHF	.	14	TRBV6-6	TRBJ1-5
CASSWSSPNYGYTF	.	14	TRBV19	TRBJ1-2
CASSSGSQETQYF	.	13	TRBV11-3	TRBJ2-5
CASSLGQARETQYF	once	14	TRBV5-6	TRBJ2-5
CASSYGLSYEQYF	.	13	TRBV6-5	TRBJ2-7
CASSLGRSYNEQFF	.	14	TRBV27	TRBJ2-1
CASRSRGHASSGNTIYF	.	17	TRBV2	TRBJ1-3
CASSTTGHNYEQYF	.	14	TRBV19	TRBJ2-7
CASSLAGKRRPYNEQFF	.	17	TRBV5-1	TRBJ2-1
CASSQLITTGNSPLHF	.	16	TRBV4-1	TRBJ1-6
CASSRPGQGAVDYGYTF	.	17	TRBV21-1	TRBJ1-2
CASSEGQGAYYGYTF	.	15	TRBV25-1	TRBJ1-2
CATSRLGTGDQPQHF	.	15	TRBV15	TRBJ1-5
CASSEYRVDYGYTF	.	14	TRBV7-9	TRBJ1-2